This T cell receptor (beta chain) emerged from a study of shared clonotypes between healthy human individuals. Only CD45RO-negative cells positively selected for CCR7 counted as naive CD8 cells, so terminally differentiated effector memory CD45RA+ cells were excluded. When replicate PCRs were run on sorted subsets, they used about 200 ng DNA, 30,000 to 35,000 T cell genomes. The repertoire was sequenced with immunoSEQ multiplex PCR; TCRdb's copy has only in-frame clones and lacks some. The data show roughly 1,800,000 clones, with about 95% seen just once and roughly 1.2% held by the top ten. The V end was cut by 4 bases, the J end by 5 bases, with 17 bases between. The V gene's germline CDR1 is SGHNT and CDR2 YYREEE (reference sequence). This CDR3 has 15 residues.

The rearrangement links TRBV5-4 to TRBJ2-3, with D unclear. Specimen: naive CD8+ T cells sorted from blood. The source is a man between 18 and 35 years old in good health. The CDR3 nucleotides are TGTGCCAGCAGCCGGACCGGTGTACTCGTAGATACGCAGTATTTT. Amino acid sequence: CASSRTGVLVDTQYF.